The text below deals with one TCR beta chain. The CDR3 loop spans 18 amino acids. V shed 0 bases, J shed 2 bases, and the junction held 9 bases outside the gene matches. CDR1 LNHNV and CDR2 YYDKDF come from the germline V gene (reference sequence). This record comes from a study of blood T cell repertoires in COVID-19. Assay: immunoSEQ multiplex PCR; the TCRdb copy retains only in-frame clones and omits some. This table holds 150,000 to 200,000 clones, roughly 86% found once. The V call is TRBV15, the J call TRBJ2-3; 9 bases line up with TRBD2. The sequencing sample was made of peripheral blood. This clonotype was sampled from an elderly woman with COVID-19, enrolled during active disease. DNA for the CDR3: TGTGCCACCAGCAGAGATGGGGGGGCTAGCGGGAACACAGATACGCAGTATTTT. Translated, it gives CATSRDGGASGNTDTQYF. Full variable domain (missing parts from reference TRBV15 and TRBJ2-3): DAMVIQNPRYQVTQFGKPVTLSCSQTLNHNVMYWYQQKSSQAPKLLFHYYDKDFNNEADTPDNFQSRRPNTSFCFLDIRSPGLGDTAMYLCATSRDGGASGNTDTQYFGPGTRLTVL.